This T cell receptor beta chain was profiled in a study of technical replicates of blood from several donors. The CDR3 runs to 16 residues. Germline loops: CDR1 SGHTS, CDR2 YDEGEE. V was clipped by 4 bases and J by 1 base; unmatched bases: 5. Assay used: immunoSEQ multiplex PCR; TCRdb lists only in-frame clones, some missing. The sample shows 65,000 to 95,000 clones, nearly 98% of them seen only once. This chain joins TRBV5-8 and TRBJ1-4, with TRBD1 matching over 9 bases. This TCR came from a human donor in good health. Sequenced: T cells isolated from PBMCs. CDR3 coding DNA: TGTGCCAGCAGCAACGGACAGGGGATAACTAATGAAAAACTGTTTTTT. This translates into CASSNGQGITNEKLFF. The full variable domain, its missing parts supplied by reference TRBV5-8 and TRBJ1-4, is EAGVTQSPTHLIKTRGQQATLRCSPISGHTSVYWYQQALGLGLQFLLWYDEGEERNRGNFPPRFSGRQFPNYSSELNVNALELEDSALYLCASSNGQGITNEKLFFGSGTQLSVL.